This passage covers 22 T cell receptor beta chains from one sample sequenced in a study of regulatory T cells in long-lasting Graves disease. This sample's time point: persistent/refractory GD, antithyroid drugs over 5 years with positive TRAb. After RNA was extracted from PBMCs, the TCR library was made from it. Building the TCR beta libraries relied on iRepertoire HTBI primers, and CDR3 regions underwent Arm-PCR. TCRdb re-called the multiplex PCR reads with MiXCR, one entry per CDR3 protein. The sample records approximately 440,000 distinct CDR3 sequences, around 20% being singletons. Sequenced here: peripheral blood mononuclear cells (PBMCs), sampled when the disease was refractory, from a patient treated with antithyroid drugs. These receptors were taken from a female donor with Graves disease.

This clonotype was recorded only once. V and J are TRBV24-1 and TRBJ2-2; 9 bases agree with TRBD1. This CDR3 spans 16 amino acids. CDR1 is KGHDR and CDR2 is SFDVKD in the germline V gene. The junction had 6 bases not matched to a gene; V was cut back by 4 bases and J by 4 bases. CDR3 DNA sequence: TGTGCCACCAGTGACCGCGACAGGGGGGTCACCGGGGAGCTGTTTTTT. Protein: CATSDRDRGVTGELFF.

The sample holds many counts of this clonotype. The chain carries TRBV5-1 and TRBJ2-4; 10 positions match TRBD1. The ends lost 4 bases at V and 8 bases at J; junction bases unmatched: 3. The CDR3 is 13 residues long. Germline values: CDR1 SGHRS, CDR2 YFSETQ. CDR3 region: CASSRGTGDIQYF. The CDR3 DNA is TGCGCCAGCAGCCGCGGGACAGGGGACATTCAGTACTTC. The full variable domain, completed using reference TRBV5-1 and TRBJ2-4, is KAGVTQTPRYLIKTRGQQVTLSCSPISGHRSVSWYQQTPGQGLQFLFEYFSETQRNKGNFPGRFSGRQFSNSRSEMNVSTLELGDSALYLCASSRGTGDIQYFGAGTRLSVL.

This clonotype was counted many times. The chain joins TRBV28 to TRBJ2-2; TRBD1 might be the D (6 bases). V was clipped by 2 bases and J by 7 bases, with 11 bases between them. The CDR3 runs 14 residues. Germline assignment: CDR1 MDHEN and CDR2 SYDVKM. The CDR3 nucleotides are TGTGCCAGCAGTTTAACACAGGGTTTCGGGGAGCTGTTTTTT. Translating it yields CASSLTQGFGELFF.

The chain couples TRBV12-3 or TRBV12-4 to TRBJ2-7; D unclear. There are 12 residues in the CDR3. The V gene lost 3 bases and the J gene lost 4 bases, with 7 bases spanning the gap. The CDR3 region is CASSFRNYEQYF. For the CDR3, the DNA is TGTGCCAGCAGTTTTCGGAATTACGAGCAGTACTTC.

This clonotype was counted only a few times. CDR3 sequence: CASSHHRLAGGKETQYF. The CDR3 DNA follows: TGTGCCAGCAGCCACCATCGACTAGCGGGAGGTAAAGAGACCCAGTACTTC. The chain has TRBV11-2 and TRBJ2-5; 13 positions match TRBD2. V dropped 5 bases and J dropped 3; count of bases not matched to a gene: 9. The CDR3 consists of 17 residues. Germline V gene lookup returns CDR1 SGHAT and CDR2 FQNNGV.

This clonotype was seen only a few times. J is TRBJ1-6 and V is TRBV6-2 or TRBV6-3; D is unresolved. Germline V lookup: CDR1 MNHEY, CDR2 SVGEGT. V was trimmed by 2 bases and J by 2 bases, leaving 10 bases between them. This CDR3 has 16 amino acids. The CDR3 DNA sequence: TGTGCCAGCAGTTACGATCCCGGGACCTATAATTCACCCCTCCACTTT. This gives the protein CASSYDPGTYNSPLHF.

V usage is TRBV7-2 and J usage is TRBJ2-2; TRBD2 aligns across 7 bases. V shed 5 bases, J shed 6 bases, and the junction held 6 bases outside the gene matches. The germline CDR1 and CDR2 sequences are SGHTA and FQGNSA. The CDR3 sequence is 14 residues long. In DNA form, the CDR3 reads TGTGCCAGCAGCCCGAGGACTAGTCCCGGGGAGCTGTTTTTT. Protein product: CASSPRTSPGELFF.

This clonotype came up once. The chain employs TRBV12-3 or TRBV12-4 and TRBJ1-4; 10 positions match TRBD1. V lost 3 bases and J lost 6; bases outside the gene matches: 4. This CDR3 is 15 amino acids long. DNA of the CDR3: TGTGCCAGCAGTTTCGACAGGGGGCAGGATGAAAAACTGTTTTTT. Its protein product is CASSFDRGQDEKLFF.

The chain couples TRBV10-3 to TRBJ2-7; the match to TRBD1 covers 9 bases. The germline V gene encodes CDR1 ENHRY and CDR2 SYGVKD. CDR3 length: 12 amino acids. The V gene end was trimmed by 8 bases and the J gene end by 5 bases; junction bases not matched to a gene: 4. CDR3 DNA sequence: TGTGCCATCGGGACAGGGTTTAACGAGCAGTACTTC. This encodes CAIGTGFNEQYF.

The rearrangement links TRBV7-2 to TRBJ2-7; D gene unclear. This CDR3 comprises 14 residues. Germline V gene lookup returns CDR1 SGHTA and CDR2 FQGNSA. The V gene lost 1 base and the J gene lost 4 bases, with 11 bases spanning the gap. CDR3 DNA: TGTGCCAGCAGCTTAGAAGGAGCATTATACGAGCAGTACTTC. Translation gives CASSLEGALYEQYF.

This clonotype has a handful of counts. The J gene is TRBJ1-5, the V gene TRBV25-1, with D perhaps TRBD1 (5 bases). The V gene lost 5 bases and the J gene lost 4 bases, with 12 bases spanning the gap. Germline assignment: CDR1 MGHDK and CDR2 SYGVNS. There are 14 residues in the CDR3. The CDR3 region is CASSFGTDNQPQHF. CDR3 DNA sequence: TGTGCCAGCAGTTTCGGGACCGATAATCAGCCCCAGCATTTT.

V usage is TRBV30 and J usage is TRBJ2-7; 11 nucleotides line up with TRBD2. The junction had 7 bases not matched to a gene; V was cut back by 0 bases and J by 3 bases. The CDR3 runs 16 residues. CDR1 GTSNPN and CDR2 SVGIG come from the germline V gene (reference sequence). The CDR3 region is CAWSVPRLAGNYEQYF. As DNA, the CDR3 is TGTGCCTGGAGTGTGCCCCGACTAGCGGGAAACTACGAGCAGTACTTC.

This clonotype came up a few times. The V and J genes are TRBV19 and TRBJ1-4; 7 positions match TRBD1. From germline, CDR1 is LNHDA and CDR2 SQIVND (reference sequence). This CDR3 is built from 16 residues. Germline trimming cut 7 bases from V and 0 bases from J; bases unmatched to any gene: 8. CDR3 sequence: CASTRQGSATNEKLFF. DNA for the CDR3: TGTGCCAGTACCCGACAGGGATCAGCAACTAATGAAAAACTGTTTTTT.

A few counts support this clonotype. The chain carries TRBV28 and TRBJ1-6, with D uncertain. The CDR3 covers 12 residues. The germline V gene encodes CDR1 MDHEN and CDR2 SYDVKM. V shed 8 bases and J shed 4 bases, with 6 bases lying between them. CDR3 in amino acids: CASARYNSPLHF. Here the CDR3 DNA reads TGTGCCAGCGCCCGGTATAATTCACCCCTCCACTTT. The whole variable domain, remainder taken from reference TRBV28 and TRBJ1-6, is DVKVTQSSRYLVKRTGEKVFLECVQDMDHENMFWYRQDPGLGLRLIYFSYDVKMKEKGDIPEGYSVSREKKERFSLILESASTNQTSMYLCASARYNSPLHFGNGTRLTVT.

This clonotype has more than one count but fewer than ten. The chain employs TRBV6-1 and TRBJ1-5; D perhaps matches TRBD1 (5 bases). This CDR3 has 16 amino acids. CDR1 and CDR2 (germline): MNHNS, SASEGT. Trimming left V 4 bases short and J 3 bases short, with 16 bases between. In DNA form, the CDR3 reads TGTGCCAGCAGTGGGAAAGCAGGGCCTAACAATCAGCCCCAGCATTTT. Translation gives CASSGKAGPNNQPQHF.

There are a few counts of this clonotype. The J gene is TRBJ1-2, the V gene TRBV14, with a tentative D call TRBD1 (5 bases). Trimming removed 0 bases from V and 7 bases from J, with 12 bases in between. The length of the CDR3 is 14 residues. Germline assignment: CDR1 SGHDN and CDR2 FVKESK. The CDR3 here is CASSQDIRETGYTF. The CDR3, as DNA: TGTGCCAGCAGCCAAGATATCAGGGAGACTGGCTACACCTTC.

The gene calls are TRBV20-1 and TRBJ1-5; 9 bases agree with TRBD1. The J segment lost 6 bases and the V segment lost 6 bases, leaving 6 bases of the junction unmatched. The germline gives CDR1 DFQATT, CDR2 SNEGSKA (reference sequence). The CDR3 has 13 residues. CDR3 DNA: TGCAGTGCCCGACAGGGGGTGTCTCAGCCCCAGCATTTT. Translation: CSARQGVSQPQHF.

This clonotype occurred many times. The chain employs TRBV7-2 and TRBJ2-7; the D call may be TRBD1 or TRBD2 (5 bases each). The CDR3 covers 15 residues. The germline V gene has CDR1 SGHTA and CDR2 FQGNSA. V lost 5 bases, J lost 1 base, and 15 bases lay in between. The chain's CDR3 is CASSRDGLRSYEQYF. The CDR3 nucleotides read TGTGCCAGCAGCCGGGACGGCCTACGGTCCTACGAGCAGTACTTC.

J is TRBJ2-7 and V is TRBV10-3, with unresolved D. V lost 11 bases, J lost 2 bases, and 16 bases lay in between. Germline-derived CDR1 and CDR2 are ENHRY and SYGVKD. The CDR3 is made up of 13 amino acids. This CDR3 is CAAGAPPTYEQYF. The CDR3 nucleotides read TGTGCCGCAGGCGCCCCCCCTACCTACGAGCAGTACTTC.

The DNA for the CDR3 is TGTGCCAGTAGTACAAGGGACAGCTTTAGTTCGGGGGCCAACGTCCTGACTTTC. Translated, it gives CASSTRDSFSSGANVLTF. The chain has TRBV19 and TRBJ2-6; 7 nucleotides agree with TRBD1. The CDR3 is 18 amino acids. The V gene's germline CDR1 is LNHDA and CDR2 SQIVND (reference sequence). V lost 4 bases and J lost 4; bases outside the gene matches: 13.

In its sample, this clonotype was seen many times. The V call is TRBV5-6, the J call TRBJ1-2; 8 positions agree with TRBD1. CDR1 and CDR2 from the germline V gene are SGHDT and YYEEEE. The CDR3 totals 14 residues. The V and J ends lost 0 bases and 7 bases, in that order; junction bases with no gene match: 5. CDR3 loop: CASSLGPRGPGYTF. For the CDR3, the DNA is TGTGCCAGCAGCTTGGGGCCCAGGGGGCCTGGCTACACCTTC.

The CDR3 DNA is TGTGCCAGTAGTACCGGGACAGGGTGGGGAGAGACCCAGTACTTC. Its protein is CASSTGTGWGETQYF. J is TRBJ2-5 and V is TRBV13; 9 bases map to TRBD1. CDR1 and CDR2 from the germline V gene are PRHDT and FYEKMQ (reference sequence). The junction had 12 bases not matched to a gene; V was cut back by 9 bases and J by 4 bases. This CDR3 has 15 residues.